Below, 5 T cell receptor beta chains from the same sample are listed, as sequenced in a study of control samples from healthy donors and cancer patients. Sequenced by immunoSEQ multiplex PCR; TCRdb stores in-frame clones only, minus some. The table shows 120,000 or so clones, with around nine tenths occurring only once. Sequencing was carried out using blood. The receptors originated from a middle-aged man in good health.

The chain uses TRBV6-2 or TRBV6-3 and TRBJ1-6; 7 bases match TRBD1. Germline-derived CDR1 and CDR2 are MNHEY and SVGEGT. The CDR3 loop spans 16 amino acids. Trimming took 2 bases from V and 0 from J; bases not matched to a gene: 1. CDR3 sequence (DNA): TGTGCCAGCAGTTACCCAGGGGGCTCCTATAATTCACCCCTCCACTTT. Its protein product is CASSYPGGSYNSPLHF.

V is TRBV19 and J is TRBJ1-2; D ambiguous. Between the trimmed V and J ends, which lost 1 base and 1 base, there was a span of 10 bases. Germline loops: CDR1 LNHDA, CDR2 SQIVND (reference sequence). The CDR3 runs to 15 residues. The CDR3 protein is CASSIAPSLNYGYTF. CDR3 DNA sequence: TGTGCCAGTAGTATAGCGCCCAGCCTTAACTATGGCTACACCTTC.

V gene TRBV2 combines with J gene TRBJ2-5, with 15 positions matching TRBD2. Germline trimming cut 5 bases from V and 1 base from J; bases unmatched to any gene: 5. Germline V CDR1 and CDR2: SNHLY, FYNNEI. The CDR3 has 17 residues. Here the CDR3 reads CASSWTSGGATQETQYF. CDR3 DNA sequence: TGTGCCAGCAGTTGGACTAGCGGGGGGGCGACCCAAGAGACCCAGTACTTC.

For the CDR3, the DNA is TGTGCCAGCAGTTGGGACAGGGGTGCTGAAGCTTTCTTT. Its translation is CASSWDRGAEAFF. The rearrangement joins TRBV6-2 or TRBV6-3 to TRBJ1-1; 10 nucleotides align to TRBD1. The trim removed 4 bases at V and 6 bases at J, leaving 2 bases unmatched. Germline V gene sequence: CDR1 MNHEY, CDR2 SVGEGT. The CDR3 runs to 13 residues.

V is TRBV7-2 and J is TRBJ2-5; D remains ambiguous. The CDR3 consists of 13 residues. CDR1 is SGHTA, CDR2 FQGNSA, per germline. Trimming pared 5 bases from V and 2 bases from J, leaving 9 bases between. The CDR3 sequence: CASSPTYQETQYF. CDR3 DNA sequence: TGTGCCAGCAGCCCCACTTATCAAGAGACCCAGTACTTC.